This entry describes one TCR beta chain. Its antigen is unknown. No base quality values were provided; no much bigger clone lies one nucleotide off. TCRbeta CDR3 regions were amplified from genomic DNA by means of the immunoSEQ Assay, a bias-controlled multiplex PCR. For the original study's pipeline: Nucleated cell counts per sample were estimated from amplification of reference gene primers within the assay. Sequence reads were collapsed and filtered to measure the absolute abundance of every unique TCRbeta CDR3 rearrangement. Productive Simpson clonality was computed per sample as the square root of Simpson's diversity index over productive rearrangements. TCRdb retrieved this table from immuneACCESS and kept in-frame rearrangements only. Not all clones are present; in checked studies, unresolved V genes account for under half, and no reason is known for the remainder. The D gene and trimming were derived from the DNA, and the V and J assignments and clone size from that table. The sample profile shows more than 250,000 clones; 80% to 90% of them were found once. Approximately 1.3% of the sample goes to the ten largest clones.

The V end loses 3 bases and the J end loses 4 bases, and a stretch of 6 bases separates them. From its cysteine to its phenylalanine, the CDR3 spans 12 amino acids. The DNA shown is the 36-base CDR3, in frame from base 1. CDR1 and CDR2, looked up from the germline V gene, are MDHEN and SYDVKM. The collaborating institutions used their own protocols to collect whole blood in K2EDTA tubes. For TCRbeta analysis, collaborator samples were shipped as frozen whole blood, as isolated PBMCs, or as DNA extracted from either sample type. This sample was included in a study of blood T cell repertoires in COVID-19 (dated by TCRdb to 2018 to 2020). About the study as a whole: Samples covering the acute and convalescent phases of COVID-19 were provided by collaborators in the United States, Italy and Spain. Where available, HLA class I and class II types were obtained from metadata supplied by the sample provider rather than from assay-based typing. The material from the prospective study consisted of cDNA or gDNA derived from T cells, B-cell-depleted T cells, or PBMCs. Subjects who had been exposed to COVID-19, were actively infected with it, or had recovered from it provided the deeply sampled blood TCRbeta repertoires that made up the dataset. Samples came from the ongoing ImmuneRACE study (first 160 participants) plus 1,254 subjects from 6 global collaborators. The repertoires were released in a freely available public database intended as a resource for research on the immune response to SARS-CoV-2. A de-identified subject ID, COVID-19 status, age in years and sex were almost always included in the sample metadata. Results the study describes overall, beyond this receptor: The quantity of clinical and demographic metadata differed by source and by participant and was supplied without curation.

Rearrangement joined TRBV28 to TRBJ1-2, with the D gene not clear enough to name. The source material was peripheral blood. This receptor was taken from a woman between 50 and 59 years old with acute or convalescent COVID-19. The sequence in DNA is TGTGCCAGCAGTTTGGCCCCCTATGGCTACACCTTC. It encodes CASSLAPYGYTF.